This TCR beta chain was found in a study of beta chain features in type 1 diabetes. V was pared by 4 bases and J by 5 bases, with 7 bases of the junction left unmatched. This CDR3 spans 14 amino acids. Germline CDR1 SGHNT, CDR2 YYREEE (reference sequence). Expressed TCRB transcripts got sequenced, as all isolated RNA was reverse transcribed. The table came from immunoSEQ multiplex PCR; TCRdb's copy has only in-frame clones and leaves some out. The profile shows about 130,000 clones, about 9.2% of them singletons. This clone was seen more than once but under ten times. The source material was central memory CD4+ T cells from blood. V and J are TRBV5-4 and TRBJ2-5; 8 nucleotides align to TRBD2. This TCR was recovered from a man between 18 and 29 years old in good health. For the CDR3, the DNA is TGTGCCAGCAGCCCCGGGGGGGTTGAGGAGACCCAGTACTTC. This codes for CASSPGGVEETQYF.